This is a list of T cell receptor beta chains from one sample in a study of Ad26.COV2.S vaccination and SARS-CoV-2 variants. TCRdb's table, derived via immunoSEQ multiplex PCR, lists solely in-frame clones and lacks some. The top ten hold approximately 4.3% of the sample, which has more than 400,000 clones, less than 95% seen once. The sequenced sample was peripheral blood, obtained in a trial of Ad26.COV2.S vaccine versus placebo. These receptors came from a person between 18 and 59 years old who received the Ad26.COV2.S COVID-19 vaccine or a placebo. Both conserved end residues are part of each CDR3.

j_call cdr3_length v_call cdr3_aa
TRBJ1-4 15 TRBV5-1 CASSLGRSTNEKLFF
TRBJ2-7 13 TRBV7-6 CASSLGQVYEQYF
TRBJ1-5 15 TRBV4-1 CASSQERQGHQPQHF
TRBJ2-5 14 TRBV4-1 CASSRRQHQETQYF
TRBJ2-7 14 TRBV29-1 CSVPLAGNSYEQYF
TRBJ2-5 14 TRBV5-6 CASSLFPGRETQYF
TRBJ2-1 15 TRBV5-4 CASSLEGARANEQFF
TRBJ1-4 17 TRBV2 CASRSWDRFILHEKLFF
TRBJ2-7 14 TRBV28 CASSLYGTAYEQYF
TRBJ2-1 16 TRBV7-8 CASSLGVGLEVNEQFF
TRBJ2-2 11 TRBV14 CASSQAGELFF
TRBJ2-3 17 TRBV5-1 CASSLGDREVLTDTQYF
TRBJ2-2 17 TRBV14 CASSHPRGGGSRWELFF
TRBJ2-3 16 TRBV9 CASSVDPGGGTDTQYF
TRBJ2-6 19 TRBV28 CASSMQGHLALSGANVLTF
TRBJ2-1 17 TRBV24-1 CATSDRGRSSSYNEQFF
TRBJ2-2 15 TRBV5-1 CASSLAQGISGELFF
TRBJ2-3 14 TRBV30 CAWGRVASTDTQYF